This entry is about one TCR beta chain. Trimming removed 0 bases at V and 10 bases at J, with 12 bases between. The CDR3 is made up of 13 amino acids. Germline V CDR1 and CDR2: LGHNA, YSLEER. The sample is drawn from a study of blood T cell repertoires in COVID-19. Study information: Samples representing acute and convalescent COVID-19 were sourced from the United States, Italy and Spain.

Individuals aged about 18 to 89 years were recruited from 20 to 25 US areas. Donors were grouped by their self-reported clinical history. Cohort 3 donors counted as recovered after two negative PCRs, clearance, or resolved symptoms. Here immunoSEQ multiplex PCR was the method, and the copy in TCRdb shows in-frame clones only, minus some. The table has some 350,000 clones, 87% seen once. This chain connects TRBV4-3 to TRBJ1-1; TRBD1 is a possible D gene (6 bases). This receptor was taken from a woman in her thirties who had recovered from COVID-19. Sequenced input: PBMCs or T cells enriched from blood (not recorded which). The CDR3 nucleotides are TGCGCCAGCAGCCAAGATAGGCAGGGGAGAGCTTTCTTT. Its protein is CASSQDRQGRAFF.